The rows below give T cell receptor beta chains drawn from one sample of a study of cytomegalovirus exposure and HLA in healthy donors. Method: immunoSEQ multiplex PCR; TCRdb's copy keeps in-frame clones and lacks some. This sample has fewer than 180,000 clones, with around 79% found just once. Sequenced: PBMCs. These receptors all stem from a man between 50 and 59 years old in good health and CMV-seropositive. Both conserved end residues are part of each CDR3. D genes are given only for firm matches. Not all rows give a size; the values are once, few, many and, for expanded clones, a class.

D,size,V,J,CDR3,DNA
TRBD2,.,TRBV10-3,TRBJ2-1,CAISVQREAKSEQFF,TGTGCCATCAGTGTTCAGCGGGAGGCCAAAAGCGAGCAGTTCTTC
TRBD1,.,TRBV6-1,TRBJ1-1,CASTLLQGAAEAFF,TGTGCCAGCACCCTGCTACAGGGGGCGGCTGAAGCTTTCTTT
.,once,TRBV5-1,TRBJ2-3,CASSFEELDTQYF,TGCGCCAGCAGCTTTGAGGAGCTGGATACGCAGTATTTT
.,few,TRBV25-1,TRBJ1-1,CASSAPGDLTEAFF,TGTGCCAGCAGTGCCCCCGGGGACTTGACTGAAGCTTTCTTT
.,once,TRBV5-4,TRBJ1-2,CASSWSSGRNYGYTF,TGTGCCAGCAGCTGGAGCTCCGGGAGAAACTATGGCTACACCTTC
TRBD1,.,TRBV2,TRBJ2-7,CASRPYGQGYEQYF,TGTGCCAGCAGGCCCTACGGACAGGGTTACGAGCAGTACTTC
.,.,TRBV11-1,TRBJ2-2,CASSLGEAGELFF,TGTGCCAGCAGCTTAGGAGAGGCCGGGGAGCTGTTTTTT
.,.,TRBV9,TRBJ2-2,CASSVEGGRTGELFF,TGTGCCAGCAGCGTAGAAGGGGGTCGAACCGGGGAGCTGTTTTTT
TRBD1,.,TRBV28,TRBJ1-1,CASSPPGGWTEAFF,TGTGCCAGCAGCCCCCCAGGGGGGTGGACTGAAGCTTTCTTT
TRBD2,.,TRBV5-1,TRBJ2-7,CASSSSGVLAGNKQYF,TGCGCCAGCAGCAGCAGTGGGGTACTAGCGGGAAATAAGCAGTACTTC
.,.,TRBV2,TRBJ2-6,CASSVGPSGANVLTF,TGTGCCAGCAGTGTCGGTCCCTCTGGGGCCAACGTCCTGACTTTC
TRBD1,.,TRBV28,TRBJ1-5,CASREDRAYSNQPQHF,TGTGCCAGCAGGGAGGACAGGGCCTATAGCAATCAGCCCCAGCATTTT
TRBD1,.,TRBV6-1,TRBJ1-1,CASSAWQRDRGPEAFF,TGTGCCAGCAGTGCCTGGCAGCGGGACAGGGGCCCTGAAGCTTTCTTT
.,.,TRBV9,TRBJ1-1,CASSTTGNTEAFF,TGTGCCAGCAGCACGACAGGGAACACTGAAGCTTTCTTT
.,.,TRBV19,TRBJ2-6,CASSITAGANVLTF,TGTGCCAGTAGTATCACGGCTGGGGCCAACGTCCTGACTTTC
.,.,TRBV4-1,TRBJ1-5,CASSQDWAGYQPQHF,TGCGCCAGCAGCCAAGATTGGGCAGGGTATCAGCCCCAGCATTTT
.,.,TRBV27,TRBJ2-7,CASRTDRLTYEQYF,TGTGCCAGCAGGACCGACAGGCTGACCTACGAGCAGTACTTC
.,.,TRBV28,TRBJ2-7,CASSPRDSYIPYEQYF,TGTGCCAGCAGTCCGCGGGACAGCTATATTCCCTACGAGCAGTACTTC
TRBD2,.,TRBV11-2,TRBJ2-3,CASSFLAGGRTDTQYF,TGTGCCAGCAGCTTCTTAGCGGGAGGGAGGACAGATACGCAGTATTTT
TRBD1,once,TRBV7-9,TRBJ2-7,CSSSATTWGTGPGQYF,TGTTCCAGCAGCGCTACGACTTGGGGGACAGGGCCGGGGCAGTACTTC
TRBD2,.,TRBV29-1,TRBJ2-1,CSAGRAVAGFDEQFF,TGCAGCGCCGGGAGGGCGGTAGCGGGATTCGATGAGCAGTTCTTC
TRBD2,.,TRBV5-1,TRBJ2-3,CASSLGLAESFSTDTQYF,TGCGCCAGCAGCTTAGGACTAGCGGAGAGCTTTAGCACAGATACGCAGTATTTT
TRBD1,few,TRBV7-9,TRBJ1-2,CASRPGGRVHYGYTF,TGTGCCAGCAGACCAGGGGGGCGGGTTCACTATGGCTACACCTTC
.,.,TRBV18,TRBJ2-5,CASSPGRETAQYF,TGTGCCAGCTCACCAGGACGGGAAACGGCCCAGTACTTC
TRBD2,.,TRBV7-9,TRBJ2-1,CASSQAVTSGSYNEQFF,TGTGCCAGCAGCCAAGCGGTTACTAGCGGGAGCTACAATGAGCAGTTCTTC
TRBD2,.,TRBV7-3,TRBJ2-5,CASSLSLAGETQYF,TGTGCCAGCAGCTTAAGTCTAGCGGGGGAGACCCAGTACTTC
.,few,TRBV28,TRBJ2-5,CASSPRVGSGRTQYF,TGTGCCAGCAGTCCTCGGGTCGGGAGTGGTAGGACCCAGTACTTC
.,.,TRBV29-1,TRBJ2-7,CSVDGRAGEQYF,TGCAGCGTTGACGGCAGGGCGGGGGAGCAGTACTTC
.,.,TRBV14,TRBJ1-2,CASSQDRRRGYTF,TGTGCCAGCAGCCAAGATCGGAGAAGGGGCTACACCTTC
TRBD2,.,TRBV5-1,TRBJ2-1,CASSFLASAGGVNEQFF,TGCGCCAGCAGCTTTCTTGCTAGTGCGGGAGGGGTCAATGAGCAGTTCTTC
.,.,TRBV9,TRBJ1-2,CASSVAQGRVGDYGYTF,TGTGCCAGCAGCGTAGCACAGGGCAGGGTAGGCGACTATGGCTACACCTTC
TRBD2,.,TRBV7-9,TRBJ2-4,CASSQLAGGGKGENIQYF,TGTGCCAGCAGCCAACTAGCGGGAGGAGGAAAGGGAGAAAACATTCAGTACTTC
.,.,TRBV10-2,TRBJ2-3,CASSVSSGTDTQYF,TGCGCCAGCAGTGTATCTAGCGGCACAGATACGCAGTATTTT
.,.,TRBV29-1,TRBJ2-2,CSVALRRGGTGELFF,TGCAGCGTTGCCTTGAGGAGAGGGGGCACCGGGGAGCTGTTTTTT
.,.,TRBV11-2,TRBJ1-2,CASSFGGASYGYTF,TGTGCCAGCAGCTTTGGGGGCGCGAGCTATGGCTACACCTTC
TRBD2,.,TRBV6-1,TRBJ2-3,CASSEATGGADTQYF,TGTGCCAGCAGTGAAGCGACGGGAGGGGCAGATACGCAGTATTTT
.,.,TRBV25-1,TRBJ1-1,CASRGPRTGKIEAFF,TGTGCCAGCAGGGGCCCACGTACAGGGAAGATTGAAGCTTTCTTT
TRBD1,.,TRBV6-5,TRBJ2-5,CASSPDRDWETQYF,TGTGCCAGCAGCCCCGACAGGGATTGGGAGACCCAGTACTTC
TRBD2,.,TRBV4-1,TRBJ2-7,CASSQIVAGTYEQYF,TGCGCCAGCAGCCAAATTGTAGCGGGAACGTACGAGCAGTACTTC
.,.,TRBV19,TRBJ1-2,CASTKTGIHAQAGYTF,TGTGCCAGTACCAAGACCGGGATTCACGCGCAGGCTGGCTACACCTTC
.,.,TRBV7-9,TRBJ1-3,CASSLSGGTGNTIYF,TGTGCCAGCAGCCTTTCAGGTGGTACTGGAAACACCATATATTTT
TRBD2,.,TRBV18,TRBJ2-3,CASSPRPSGRAFTDTQYF,TGTGCCAGCTCACCACGGCCTAGCGGGAGGGCCTTCACAGATACGCAGTATTTT
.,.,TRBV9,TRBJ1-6,CASSVGGLGSPLHF,TGTGCCAGCAGCGTAGGCGGACTCGGGTCACCCCTCCACTTT
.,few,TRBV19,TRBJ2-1,CASNNSPLNNEQFF,TGTGCCAGTAATAACTCACCCCTAAACAATGAGCAGTTCTTC
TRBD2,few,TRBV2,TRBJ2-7,CASSEATSATYEQYF,TGTGCCAGCAGTGAAGCAACTAGCGCGACCTACGAGCAGTACTTC
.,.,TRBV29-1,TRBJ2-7,CSVEGRGNSYEQYF,TGCAGCGTTGAAGGAAGGGGGAACTCCTACGAGCAGTACTTC
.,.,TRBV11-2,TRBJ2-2,CASSDLSGIPAGELFF,TGTGCCAGCAGCGACCTCTCCGGGATTCCAGCCGGGGAGCTGTTTTTT
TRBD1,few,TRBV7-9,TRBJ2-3,CASSFRGRRGGTDTQYF,TGTGCCAGCAGCTTTAGGGGGCGCAGGGGCGGCACAGATACGCAGTATTTT
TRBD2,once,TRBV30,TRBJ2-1,CAWSGLAGYNEQFF,TGTGCCTGGAGCGGGCTAGCGGGTTACAATGAGCAGTTCTTC
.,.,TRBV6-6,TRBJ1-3,CASSRPGRSSGNTIYF,TGTGCCAGCAGTCGACCCGGCCGGAGCTCTGGAAACACCATATATTTT
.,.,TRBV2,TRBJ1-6,CASSEALRATPLHF,TGTGCCAGCAGTGAAGCGCTTCGAGCTACACCCCTCCACTTT
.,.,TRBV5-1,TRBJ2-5,CASSLSGTAQETQYF,TGCGCCAGCAGCTTGTCCGGTACCGCCCAAGAGACCCAGTACTTC
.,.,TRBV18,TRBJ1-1,CASSAGTRLNTEAFF,TGTGCCAGCTCAGCCGGGACACGCCTGAACACTGAAGCTTTCTTT
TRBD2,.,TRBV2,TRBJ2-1,CASSEYGTSGIFEQFF,TGTGCCAGCAGTGAATACGGGACTAGCGGGATCTTCGAGCAGTTCTTC
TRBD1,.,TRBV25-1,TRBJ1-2,CASSEVTGIHGYTF,TGTGCCAGCAGTGAAGTGACAGGGATTCATGGCTACACCTTC